What follows are 5 T cell receptor beta chains derived from one specimen sequenced in a study of T cell repertoires in cytomegalovirus infection (dated by TCRdb to the late 2010s). These receptors have no known antigen. The treatment or condition tag for this specimen amounts to: in vitro stimulation with specific CMV peptide epitopes to enrich CMV-specific T cells. Reads for this sample came from an Illumina HiSeq 1500. TCRdb reprocessing: public reads trimmed at Q25 with fastp, clones called with MiXCR, in-frame beta chains kept. Every CDR3 protein is listed once, alongside the most common genes and DNA of its rows. Present in this sample are roughly 800,000 distinct CDR3 sequences, 25% to 30% of which were seen just once. About an eighth of the sample comes from the top ten. The source material was cultured CD8+ T cells from PBMCs, sampled from culture after CMV antigen stimulation. Source of these receptors: a human donor in good health (CMV status not recorded). Some clones in this sample may be carry-over from other donors' samples.

This rearrangement joins TRBV5-4 to TRBJ2-1; a possible D gene is TRBD1 (5 bases). Germline V CDR1 and CDR2: SGHNT, YYREEE (reference sequence). Trimming pared 8 bases from V and 6 bases from J, leaving 9 bases between. This CDR3 comprises 11 residues. The CDR3 loop is CASQRGNEQFF. The CDR3 region has the DNA TGTGCCAGTCAAAGGGGCAATGAGCAGTTCTTC.

The V and J genes are TRBV7-8 and TRBJ1-2, with 8 positions matching TRBD1. The ends lost 2 bases at V and 8 bases at J; junction bases unmatched: 10. The CDR3 sequence is 15 residues long. The germline V gene encodes CDR1 SGHVS and CDR2 FQNEAQ. This CDR3 is CASSLNGQGVWGYTF. The CDR3 bases are TGTGCCAGCAGCTTAAATGGACAGGGAGTTTGGGGCTACACCTTC.

The chain links TRBV27 to TRBJ2-2; 7 positions agree with TRBD1. J lost 2 bases, V lost 0 bases, and 6 bases had no gene match. Germline V CDR1 and CDR2: MNHEY, SMNVEV (reference sequence). The CDR3 runs to 17 residues. The CDR3 DNA reads as TGTGCCAGCAGTTTATCCCCGGGACAGCTAAACACCGGGGAGCTGTTTTTT. It codes for CASSLSPGQLNTGELFF.

This clonotype was found many times. The genes are TRBV7-4 and TRBJ1-3; D is unclear. This CDR3 is 17 amino acids long. V lost 1 base to trimming and J lost 2 bases, with 15 bases between them. Germline loops: CDR1 SGHVT, CDR2 SQSDAQ. The CDR3 bases are TGTGCCAGCAGCTTAGGGGCTTGGCAGTTCACTGGAAACACCATATATTTT. It specifies CASSLGAWQFTGNTIYF.

To note about this clonotype: This may arise from a read error, as a much more abundant clone is one base away. V gene TRBV12-3 or TRBV12-4 combines with J gene TRBJ2-3; 12 nucleotides agree with TRBD2. CDR3 length equals 15 residues. V shed 7 bases and J 4 bases; nucleotides not matched to a gene: 6. CDR3 DNA: TGTGCCAGCAACCCTAGCGGGGGGGACGCAGATACGCAGTATTTT. It codes for CASNPSGGDADTQYF.